A selection of T cell receptor beta chains follows, all from one sample in a study of CD8+ T cells in alopecia areata. The table came from immunoSEQ multiplex PCR; TCRdb's copy has only in-frame clones and leaves some out. Here the sample spans a few hundred thousand clones, 50% to 60% being singletons. The starting material was CD4+ T cells sorted from blood, obtained at week 4, from a patient treated with tofacitinib. These receptors all come from a human donor with alopecia areata. The CDR3 runs from the conserved cysteine through the conserved F or W. D genes are given only for firm matches. Not every row has a clone size; where given, it reads once, few, many or a size class.

size,J,D,V,DNA,CDR3
NA,TRBJ2-3,TRBD2,TRBV7-9,TGTGCCAGTGGATTGCGGGGGGAGAGCCCAGATACGCAGTATTTT,CASGLRGESPDTQYF
NA,TRBJ1-2,NA,TRBV9,TGTGCCAGCAGCGTAGCTGGGATCGGATATGGCTACACCTTC,CASSVAGIGYGYTF
once,TRBJ1-6,TRBD1,TRBV6-6,TGTGCCACTGGGACAGCAAATTCACCCCTCCACTTT,CATGTANSPLHF
NA,TRBJ2-2,NA,TRBV6-1,TGTGCCAGCAGTGAAGTTTATCCAGCCCGAACCACCGGGGAGCTGTTTTTT,CASSEVYPARTTGELFF
NA,TRBJ1-2,TRBD1,TRBV29-1,TGCAGCGTTGACCACTGGACAGGGACTAACTATGGCTACACCTTC,CSVDHWTGTNYGYTF
NA,TRBJ1-1,TRBD1,TRBV29-1,TGCAGCGTCGACAGGGGAGCTGAAGCTTTCTTT,CSVDRGAEAFF
NA,TRBJ1-5,NA,TRBV30,TGTGCCTGGAGTGACTTACGGGATGAACTTAATCAGCCCCAGCATTTT,CAWSDLRDELNQPQHF
few,TRBJ1-6,NA,TRBV2,TGTGCCAGCAGTGAAGGGGGCGATTCACCCCTCCACTTT,CASSEGGDSPLHF
NA,TRBJ2-1,TRBD2,TRBV7-9,TGTGCCAGCAGCTTGGAACTAGCGGGGAGGAATGAGCAGTTCTTC,CASSLELAGRNEQFF
NA,TRBJ2-1,NA,TRBV29-1,TGCAGCGTTGAAGCTGCCTCTAGTCGCTACAATGAGCAGTTCTTC,CSVEAASSRYNEQFF
NA,TRBJ2-1,NA,TRBV1,TGCACCAGCAGCCATGAGGGACTAGCGGGGGCCCTTGGTTGTGAGCAGTTCTTC,CTSSHEGLAGALGCEQFF
NA,TRBJ1-1,TRBD1,TRBV27,TGTGCCAGCAGTTTTCAGGGGGACACTGAAGCTTTCTTT,CASSFQGDTEAFF
NA,TRBJ1-2,NA,TRBV2,TGTGCCAGCAGTGATTTTAGTAACTATGGCTACACCTTC,CASSDFSNYGYTF
NA,TRBJ1-6,NA,TRBV7-2,TGTGCCAGCAGCCCGTGGGGCAGGGGTAATAATTCACCCCTCCACTTT,CASSPWGRGNNSPLHF
NA,TRBJ2-5,NA,TRBV30,TGTGCCTGGAGTTCCTTGGGCAGCCAAGAGACCCAGTACTTC,CAWSSLGSQETQYF
NA,TRBJ1-1,TRBD1,TRBV30,TGTGCCTGGAGTGCCCCGACAGGGCACACTGAAGCTTTCTTT,CAWSAPTGHTEAFF
NA,TRBJ2-2,NA,TRBV30,TGTGCCTGGAGTGTTCTATCAGGGGTCGGGGAGCTGTTTTTT,CAWSVLSGVGELFF
NA,TRBJ1-6,TRBD1,TRBV28,TGTGCCAGCAGTAACAGGGGGGCTTCACCCCTCCACTTT,CASSNRGASPLHF
NA,TRBJ2-7,NA,TRBV7-2,TGTGCCAGCAGCTTATACCCTAGGGAAACCTACGAGCAGTACTTC,CASSLYPRETYEQYF
many,TRBJ2-2,TRBD2,TRBV7-8,TGTGCCAGCACCAACCCCCGGACTAGCGGGGGCTATACCGGGGAGCTGTTTTTT,CASTNPRTSGGYTGELFF
NA,TRBJ1-2,NA,TRBV5-1,TGCGCCAGCAGGGGGACTGACTTGAACTATGGCTACACCTTC,CASRGTDLNYGYTF
NA,TRBJ1-5,NA,TRBV18,TGTGCCAGCGCCCGGACAGCTAGCAATCAGCCCCAGCATTTT,CASARTASNQPQHF
few,TRBJ1-6,NA,TRBV6-1,TGTGCCAGCTTGACGGCGTATAATTCACCCCTCCACTTT,CASLTAYNSPLHF
once,TRBJ1-2,TRBD1,TRBV11-2,TGTGCCAGCAACCCGGGTCCCAGGGGGAAAGGCTACACCTTC,CASNPGPRGKGYTF
many,TRBJ1-1,NA,TRBV5-6,TGTGCCAGCATTAGAGGGGCATTACGCACTGAAGCTTTCTTT,CASIRGALRTEAFF
NA,TRBJ2-1,NA,TRBV25-1,TGTGCCAGCAGTCCATCTTTGGGCTCCTACAATGAGCAGTTCTTC,CASSPSLGSYNEQFF
NA,TRBJ2-5,NA,TRBV1,TGCACCAGCAGCCAAGCCTTCACGCAGACCCAGTACTTC,CTSSQAFTQTQYF
NA,TRBJ2-7,NA,TRBV30,TGTGCCTGCGGTAGCGAGGGGAACACCTACGAGCAGTACTTC,CACGSEGNTYEQYF
few,TRBJ2-5,NA,TRBV5-1,TGCGCCAGCAGCTTGGAGCGCCCTCAAGAGACCCAGTACTTC,CASSLERPQETQYF
NA,TRBJ2-5,NA,TRBV29-1,TGCAGCGCCCTTGAAGAGACCCAGTACTTC,CSALEETQYF
NA,TRBJ2-2,TRBD2,TRBV4-1,TGCGCCAGCAAGAGGAGCGGGGGGGCAGGCGGGGAGCTGTTTTTT,CASKRSGGAGGELFF
NA,TRBJ1-2,NA,TRBV19,TGTGCCGTTCGAGGGCAGCTAAACTATGGCTACACCTTC,CAVRGQLNYGYTF
NA,TRBJ1-1,NA,TRBV7-2,TGTGCCAGCAGCTTAGCGCTACGGCCACAGAACAATGAAGCTTTCTTT,CASSLALRPQNNEAFF
NA,TRBJ2-7,NA,TRBV7-2,TGTGCCAGCAGCTTAGTGGGGCCGCCCTACGAGCAGTACTTC,CASSLVGPPYEQYF
NA,TRBJ1-1,NA,TRBV15,TGTGCCACCAGCAGGGTGAACCCCCCATCCGTCTTT,CATSRVNPPSVF
NA,TRBJ2-7,NA,TRBV5-6,TGTGCCAGCAGCCGACAGGCCTATCGGCAGTACTTC,CASSRQAYRQYF
NA,TRBJ1-2,NA,TRBV29-1,TGCAGCGTTGCTCAGGGGCCTACCTACACCTTC,CSVAQGPTYTF
NA,TRBJ2-7,NA,TRBV7-2,TGTGCCAGCAGCTGGATCGCCTACGAGCAGTACTTC,CASSWIAYEQYF
NA,TRBJ2-7,TRBD1,TRBV18,TGTGCCAGCAACACAGGGGTTGAGAGAGACGAGCAGTACTTC,CASNTGVERDEQYF
NA,TRBJ2-6,NA,TRBV5-6,TGTGCCAGCAGCTTTGTTAACTCTGGGGCCAACGTCCTGACTTTC,CASSFVNSGANVLTF
once,TRBJ2-3,NA,TRBV29-1,TGCAGCGCGGACCAGACGGCGGATACGCAGTATTTT,CSADQTADTQYF
once,TRBJ2-2,NA,TRBV7-6,TGTGCCAGCAGCCCGGGACAACGGAACACCGGGGAGCTGTTTTTT,CASSPGQRNTGELFF
NA,TRBJ2-3,TRBD2,TRBV7-9,TGTGCCAGCAGCGCGCCGGGACTAGCGGGGGGGCCATCAGATACGCAGTATTTT,CASSAPGLAGGPSDTQYF
NA,TRBJ1-2,NA,TRBV7-2,TGTGCCAGCAGCCCGAAATATAGTGGCTACACCTTC,CASSPKYSGYTF
NA,TRBJ2-1,TRBD2,TRBV14,TGTGCCAGCAGCCAAGATCTGGCGGGGGGGTACAATGAGCAGTTCTTC,CASSQDLAGGYNEQFF
NA,TRBJ1-2,TRBD1,TRBV19,TGTGCCAGTAGTTCGACCGGGACAGGGGTTGGTGGCTACACCTTC,CASSSTGTGVGGYTF
NA,TRBJ2-1,TRBD1,TRBV5-6,TGTGCCAGCAGCTGGGGACAGGGGTCCTACAATGAGCAGTTCTTC,CASSWGQGSYNEQFF
NA,TRBJ2-1,TRBD2,TRBV7-2,TGTGCCAGCAGCTTTACGGGACTAGCGAGGAATGAGCAGTTCTTC,CASSFTGLARNEQFF
NA,TRBJ2-4,NA,TRBV12-5,TGTGCTAGTGGTTTGGCCGGACAAGCTCAGTACTTC,CASGLAGQAQYF
NA,TRBJ1-2,NA,TRBV5-1,TGCGCCAGCAGCTTGGGACGAGATGGCTACACCTTC,CASSLGRDGYTF
few,TRBJ2-7,TRBD1,TRBV19,TGTGCCAGTAGTCGACCGACAGGGGAGTACTTC,CASSRPTGEYF